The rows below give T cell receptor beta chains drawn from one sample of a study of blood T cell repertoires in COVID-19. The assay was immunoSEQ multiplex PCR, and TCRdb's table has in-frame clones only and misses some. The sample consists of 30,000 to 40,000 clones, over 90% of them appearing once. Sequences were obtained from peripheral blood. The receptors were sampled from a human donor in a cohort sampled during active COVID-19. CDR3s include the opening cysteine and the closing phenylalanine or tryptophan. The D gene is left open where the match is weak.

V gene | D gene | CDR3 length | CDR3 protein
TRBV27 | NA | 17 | CASSSHGPGQNTGELFF
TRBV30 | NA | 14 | CAWSVGGSTDTQYF
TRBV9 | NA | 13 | CASSVTSTGELFF
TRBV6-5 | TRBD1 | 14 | CASTGTGENSPLHF
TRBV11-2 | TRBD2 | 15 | CASSLSAGGRETQYF
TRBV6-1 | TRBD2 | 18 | CASSEQAAGGSVRNEQFF
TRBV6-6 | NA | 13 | CASSYDFRAEQYF
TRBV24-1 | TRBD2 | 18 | CATSDMRAGPFYTDTQYF
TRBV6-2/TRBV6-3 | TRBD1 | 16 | CASSNPEGGRNQPQHF
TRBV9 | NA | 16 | CASSLEGRFGPYEQYF
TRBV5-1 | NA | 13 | CASTRNGGPEQFF
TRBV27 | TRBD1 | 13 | CASRGQGTDGYTF
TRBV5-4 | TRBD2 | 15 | CASSSGLAGYETQYF
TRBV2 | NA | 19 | CASSEEGLGAGVAKNIQYF
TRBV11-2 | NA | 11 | CASSFSYEQYF
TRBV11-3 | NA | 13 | CASSLGREAPQHF
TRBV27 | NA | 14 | CASSPQYLNYEQYF
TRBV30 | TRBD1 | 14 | CAWSEGQGNQPQHF
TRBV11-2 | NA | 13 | CASIIRGGTEAFF
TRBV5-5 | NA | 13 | CASSFAGTYEQYF
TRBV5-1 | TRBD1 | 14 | CASSARQGGTEAFF
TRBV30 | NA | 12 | CAWSVLNNEAFF
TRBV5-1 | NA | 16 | CASSLGQGVSGNTIYF
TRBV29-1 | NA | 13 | CSVEDKESYGYTF
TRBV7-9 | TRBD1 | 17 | CASINRDRGNGANVLTF
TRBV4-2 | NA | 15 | CASSPFRGSTDTQYF
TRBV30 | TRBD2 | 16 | CAWSVPISGRTDTQYF
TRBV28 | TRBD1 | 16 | CASSLLSPTGSYGYTF
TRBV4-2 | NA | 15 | CASSQAAGHNYGYTF
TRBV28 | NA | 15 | CARTEHPPRTDTQYF
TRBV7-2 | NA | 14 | CASSLGRVNYGYTF
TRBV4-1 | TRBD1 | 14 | CASSQVQGADGYTF
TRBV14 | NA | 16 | CASTTIRAGRGAEAFF
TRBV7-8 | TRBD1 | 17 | CASSAWTGPSGANVLTF
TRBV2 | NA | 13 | CASSDRGSYGYTF
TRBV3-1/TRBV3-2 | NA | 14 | CASSQRAGGSEAFF
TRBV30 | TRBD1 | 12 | CAWRTGVEKLFF
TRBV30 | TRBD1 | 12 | CAWDRGGQPQHF
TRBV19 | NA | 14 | CASSGWGGNQPQHF
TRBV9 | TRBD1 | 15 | CASSVALDRGTEAFF
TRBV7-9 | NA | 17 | CASTPGGGAYMNTEAFF
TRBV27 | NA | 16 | CASSLRSLARGDEQFF
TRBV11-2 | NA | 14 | CASSSGLRQETQYF
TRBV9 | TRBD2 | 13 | CACERENTGELFF
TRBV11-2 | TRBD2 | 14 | CASSAGRGSETQYF
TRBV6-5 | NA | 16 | CASSYSSGLGTDTQYF
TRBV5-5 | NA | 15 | CASSKTVTRGNEQFF
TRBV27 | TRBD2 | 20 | CASSLVYPGRLAGGGETQYF
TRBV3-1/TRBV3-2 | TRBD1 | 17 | CASSHHRGRRTNEKLFF
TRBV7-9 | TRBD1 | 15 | CASSHGTGAHYGYTF
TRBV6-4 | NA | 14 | CASSPDYLYNEQFF
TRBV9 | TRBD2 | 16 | CASSPGLAGEGNTQYF
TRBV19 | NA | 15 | CASSMGSGGTDTQYF
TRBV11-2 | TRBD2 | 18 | CASSLGRSGGRRAGELFF
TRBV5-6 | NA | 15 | CASSFFAAGGSPLHF